The 23 T cell receptor beta chains below come from one sample, sequenced in a study of CD8 T cells in ankylosing spondylitis. Each CDR3 protein is one row after TCRdb ran MiXCR on the 5' RACE reads. The data contain about 310,000 distinct CDR3 sequences, around 20% of them singletons. Sequencing used blood, either unsorted or a sorted T cell fraction (not recorded which). The receptors here all came from a female donor with ankylosing spondylitis or in good health (not recorded which).

This clonotype was seen a handful of times. The V call is TRBV6-5, the J call TRBJ1-6; no clear D. The CDR3 contains 15 residues. V was pared by 2 bases and J by 11 bases, with 16 bases between. Germline V gene data show CDR1 as MNHEY and CDR2 as SVGAGI. The CDR3 reads CASSYEVRRFPPLHF. CDR3 DNA sequence: TGTGCCAGCAGTTACGAAGTACGGAGATTCCCACCCCTCCACTTT.

At least ten counts were recorded for this clonotype. J is TRBJ2-1 and V is TRBV10-3, with D possibly being TRBD1 or TRBD2 (5 bases each). V lost 5 bases, J lost 7 bases, and 21 bases lay in between. The CDR3 consists of 16 residues. CDR1 ENHRY and CDR2 SYGVKD come from the germline V gene. CDR3 DNA sequence: TGTGCCATCAGTACACCACGAACCGGGACGCGAAATGAGCAGTTCTTC. Translated, it gives CAISTPRTGTRNEQFF.

This clonotype came up a few times. This sequence joins TRBV5-1 and TRBJ1-2; 7 bases match TRBD1. The V gene's germline CDR1 is SGHRS and CDR2 YFSETQ. The junction had 8 bases not matched to a gene; V was cut back by 5 bases and J by 1 base. The CDR3 length is 15 residues. CDR3 nucleotides: TGCGCCAGCAGTGAGACAGGGACCTTTAACTATGGCTACACCTTC. Residues: CASSETGTFNYGYTF.

This clonotype has a count of ten or more. The V call is TRBV29-1, the J call TRBJ2-1; the match to TRBD2 covers 8 bases. This CDR3 region has 14 residues. Germline CDR1 SQVTM, CDR2 ANQGSEA. V shed 6 bases, J shed 3 bases, and the junction held 7 bases outside the gene matches. CDR3 sequence reads: CSVTTSGHYNEQFF. For the CDR3, the DNA is TGCAGCGTCACAACTAGCGGCCACTACAATGAGCAGTTCTTC.

The V call is TRBV6-1, the J call TRBJ2-2; 7 nucleotides match TRBD1. CDR1 is MNHNS and CDR2 is SASEGT in the germline V gene. This CDR3 region has 13 residues. J gave up 7 bases and V 10 bases, and 9 bases lay outside the gene matches. The CDR3 DNA follows: TGTGCCACCGACGACAGGGCAATCGGGGAGCTGTTTTTT. Translation gives CATDDRAIGELFF.

This clonotype was picked up many times. The chain joins TRBV12-3 or TRBV12-4 to TRBJ1-4; D may be TRBD1 (5 bases). This CDR3 has 14 residues. The V and J ends lost 0 bases and 7 bases respectively, with 9 bases between them. This CDR3 is CASSLAGTSEKLFF. CDR3 DNA: TGTGCCAGCAGTTTAGCAGGGACGAGTGAAAAACTGTTTTTT.

The rearrangement uses TRBV20-1 and TRBJ2-2; maybe TRBD2 (6 bases). The CDR3 length is 15 residues. Trimming took 2 bases from V and 5 from J, leaving 15 bases between them. Per germline, CDR1 DFQATT and CDR2 SNEGSKA (reference sequence). The CDR3 DNA is TGCAGTGCTAGATCCCGGAGGGTCAGGACCGGGGAGCTGTTTTTT. It encodes CSARSRRVRTGELFF.

This clonotype was detected a few times. The chain has TRBV20-1 and TRBJ2-1; maybe TRBD1 (6 bases). V was trimmed by 3 bases and J by 10 bases, leaving 19 bases between them. Germline loops: CDR1 DFQATT, CDR2 SNEGSKA (reference sequence). The CDR3 has 14 amino acids. The CDR3 protein is CSARAFTGSQEQFF. CDR3 DNA: TGCAGTGCTAGGGCATTTACAGGGTCTCAGGAGCAGTTCTTC.

The gene calls are TRBV11-2 and TRBJ2-7; tentative D call: TRBD2 (5 bases). The germline CDR1 and CDR2 sequences are SGHAT and FQNNGV. Trimming left V 0 bases short and J 2 bases short, with 8 bases between. CDR3 length: 14 amino acids. In DNA form, the CDR3 reads TGTGCCAGCAGCTTAGAATCGGGGACCTACGAGCAGTACTTC. This codes for CASSLESGTYEQYF.

V usage is TRBV4-1 and J usage is TRBJ2-3; TRBD2 is a possible D gene (6 bases). V was pared by 1 base and J by 12 bases, with 17 bases between. CDR1 and CDR2 (germline): MGHRA, YSYEKL. The CDR3 runs 14 residues. DNA of the CDR3: TGCGCCAGCAGCCAAGGCGTCCTGGAGACTAGTCAGTATTTT. Translated: CASSQGVLETSQYF.

The chain couples TRBV6-5 to TRBJ1-6; TRBD1 matches 7 bases. The CDR3 consists of 15 residues. V dropped 2 bases and J dropped 8; count of bases not matched to a gene: 6. Per the germline V gene, CDR1 is MNHEY and CDR2 is SVGAGI. The DNA for the CDR3 is TGTGCCAGCAGTTACGACAGGGCCGAAGATTCACCCCTCCACTTT. This sequence encodes CASSYDRAEDSPLHF.

The V call is TRBV24-1, the J call TRBJ2-3, with D tentatively TRBD2 (5 bases). This CDR3 spans 13 amino acids. Trimming left V 5 bases short and J 0 bases short, with 5 bases between. Germline CDR1 is KGHDR and CDR2 is SFDVKD. Here the CDR3 reads CATSGRSTDTQYF. Written as DNA, the CDR3 is TGTGCCACCAGTGGGAGGAGCACAGATACGCAGTATTTT.

In its sample, this clonotype was seen many times. The chain uses TRBV6-1 and TRBJ2-5; TRBD1 matches 10 bases. J lost 3 bases, V lost 5 bases, and 3 bases had no gene match. The CDR3 length is 14 residues. Germline V lookup: CDR1 MNHNS, CDR2 SASEGT. In DNA, the CDR3 is TGTGCCAGCAGTCAGACAGGGGGCGAAGAGACCCAGTACTTC. It yields the protein CASSQTGGEETQYF.

There are a few counts of this clonotype. This chain joins TRBV19 and TRBJ1-2; TRBD1 matches 8 bases. This CDR3 has 15 residues. With V trimmed by 3 bases and J by 0 bases, 3 bases remained unmatched. CDR1 and CDR2 from the germline V gene are LNHDA and SQIVND (reference sequence). CDR3 bases: TGTGCCAGTAGTATTGGGACAGGAGCTAACTATGGCTACACCTTC. Translating it yields CASSIGTGANYGYTF.

Concerning this clonotype: Because the CDR3's place on the DNA is in doubt, the DNA is left out and the CDR3 is given as listed by TCRdb. The CDR3 reads CASSFGRGSLWAQHF. The chain is built from TRBV21-1 and TRBJ1-5. TRBV21-1 is a pseudogene locus. From its first to its last residue, the CDR3 has 15 amino acids.

This clonotype was seen a handful of times. This rearrangement joins TRBV20-1 to TRBJ1-1, with 7 positions matching TRBD1. Germline assignment: CDR1 DFQATT and CDR2 SNEGSKA (reference sequence). V shed 6 bases, J shed 8 bases, and the junction held 21 bases outside the gene matches. The CDR3 has 16 residues. The CDR3 reads CSADSYSSDRFEEAFF. In nucleotides, the CDR3 is TGCAGTGCCGACTCTTACTCCTCGGACAGGTTCGAAGAAGCTTTCTTT.

The chain carries TRBV9 and TRBJ2-1, with 9 bases aligning to TRBD2. In germline, CDR1 is SGDLS, CDR2 YYNGEE. V lost 4 bases, J lost 7 bases, and 9 bases stayed unmatched. This CDR3 contains 15 residues. In DNA, the CDR3 is TGTGCCAGCAGCTCCCGAGCGGGAGGAGGGAATGAGCAGTTCTTC. Its translation is CASSSRAGGGNEQFF.

The chain couples TRBV12-3 or TRBV12-4 to TRBJ2-1; 10 nucleotides line up with TRBD1. The CDR3 loop spans 13 amino acids. The trim removed 5 bases at V and 14 bases at J, leaving 9 bases unmatched. This chain's CDR3 is CASSRTGGIQEFF. Here the CDR3 DNA reads TGTGCCAGCAGTAGGACAGGGGGGATTCAGGAGTTCTTC.

The chain's CDR3 is CASSLTYRETQYF. For the CDR3, the DNA is TGTGCCAGCAGCTTAACCTACCGGGAGACCCAGTACTTC. This chain links TRBV7-6 with TRBJ2-5; the D is unclear. Per the germline V gene, CDR1 is SGHVS and CDR2 is FNYEAQ. The CDR3 loop spans 13 amino acids. V lost 2 bases, J lost 5 bases, and 9 bases lay in between.

The chain uses TRBV7-2 and TRBJ1-5; no clear D. Germline lookup yields CDR1 SGHTA and CDR2 FQGNSA. V lost 1 base, J lost 7 bases, and 17 bases lay in between. The CDR3 length is 16 residues. The DNA of the CDR3 is TGTGCCAGCAGCTTAGATTTGGGTGCCGGCGGGCAGCCCCAGCATTTT. Its protein is CASSLDLGAGGQPQHF. Combining the CDR3 with reference TRBV7-2 and TRBJ1-5 gives the whole variable domain GAGVSQSPSNKVTEKGKDVELRCDPISGHTALYWYRQSLGQGLEFLIYFQGNSAPDKSGLPSDRFSAERTGGSVSTLTIQRTQQEDSAVYLCASSLDLGAGGQPQHFGDGTRLSIL.

This clonotype came up a few times. This sequence joins TRBV6-6 and TRBJ1-5; no clear D. The length of the CDR3 is 13 residues. CDR1 and CDR2 (germline): MNHNY, SVGAGI (reference sequence). Trimming removed 0 bases at V and 4 bases at J, with 4 bases between. In DNA, the CDR3 is TGTGCCAGCAGTTACTCGACAAATCAGCCCCAGCATTTT. It encodes CASSYSTNQPQHF.

In its sample, this clonotype was seen a few times. The chain carries TRBV5-1 and TRBJ1-2; 8 bases agree with TRBD1. Per germline, CDR1 SGHRS and CDR2 YFSETQ. This CDR3 is 16 amino acids long. Trimming cost V 4 bases and J 0 bases; bases outside gene matches: 8. The CDR3 DNA is TGCGCCAGCAGCCCCTCACCGGGACAGGCTAACTATGGCTACACCTTC. The encoded protein is CASSPSPGQANYGYTF.

This chain links TRBV28 with TRBJ1-4, with unresolved D. V lost 6 bases and J lost 0, with 14 bases in between. The CDR3 is 16 residues long. The germline V gene has CDR1 MDHEN and CDR2 SYDVKM. CDR3 protein: CASSHPVGTTNEKLFF. CDR3 DNA: TGTGCCAGCAGCCATCCTGTGGGAACAACTAATGAAAAACTGTTTTTT.